One and the same sample provided the 29 T cell receptor beta chains below, sequenced in a study of CDR3 diversity in severe acne. TCRdb re-called the PCR reads through MiXCR, storing one row per CDR3 protein. The sample consists of over 85,000 distinct CDR3 sequences, approximately 47% of them appearing once. Material: blood. Source of these receptors: a male donor with acne.

With respect to this clonotype: This may arise from a read error, as a much more abundant clone is one base away. The chain carries TRBV5-1 and TRBJ2-7, with D perhaps TRBD1 or TRBD2 (6 bases each). V lost 2 bases and J 5 bases, leaving 8 bases between the germline ends. CDR3 length: 12 residues. Looked up from germline, CDR1 is SGHRS and CDR2 is YFSETQ. DNA of the CDR3: TGCGCCAGCAGCTTTAGGGGGGACGAGCAGTACTTC. Translating it yields CASSFRGDEQYF. The full variable domain, completed using reference TRBV5-1 and TRBJ2-7, is KAGVTQTPRYLIKTRGQQVTLSCSPISGHRSVSWYQQTPGQGLQFLFEYFSETQRNKGNFPGRFSGRQFSNSRSEMNVSTLELGDSALYLCASSFRGDEQYFGPGTRLTVT.

The chain combines TRBV5-1 with TRBJ2-1; 7 nucleotides line up with TRBD2. Losses at the gene ends were 2 bases for V and 2 bases for J; bases not matched to a gene: 10. The CDR3 runs 17 residues. Germline CDR1 SGHRS, CDR2 YFSETQ. The CDR3 bases are TGCGCCAGCAGCTTTTGGCACCTAGCGGACCCCTACAATGAGCAGTTCTTC. This codes for CASSFWHLADPYNEQFF. The full variable domain, its missing parts supplied by reference TRBV5-1 and TRBJ2-1, is KAGVTQTPRYLIKTRGQQVTLSCSPISGHRSVSWYQQTPGQGLQFLFEYFSETQRNKGNFPGRFSGRQFSNSRSEMNVSTLELGDSALYLCASSFWHLADPYNEQFFGPGTRLTVL.

This clonotype was recorded many times. The V and J genes are TRBV20-1 and TRBJ1-6, with D unresolved. CDR1 is DFQATT and CDR2 is SNEGSKA in the germline V gene (reference sequence). Trimming pared 1 base from V and 3 bases from J, leaving 4 bases between. The CDR3 is 13 residues long. The DNA of the CDR3 is TGCAGTGCTAGAGGGGGCTATAATTCACCCCTCCACTTT. It codes for CSARGGYNSPLHF.

The chain recombines TRBV7-2 with TRBJ1-2; D is ambiguous. CDR1 and CDR2 from the germline V gene are SGHTA and FQGNSA. This CDR3 region has 12 residues. Trimming removed 5 bases at V and 0 bases at J, with 4 bases between. The CDR3, as DNA: TGTGCCAGCAGCACAGCTAACTATGGCTACACCTTC. Its translation: CASSTANYGYTF.

CDR3 sequence (DNA): TGTGCCAGCAGCCCGACGGGGAGGGTCCACGAGCAGTACTTC. This gives the protein CASSPTGRVHEQYF. The chain is built from TRBV14 and TRBJ2-7, with 7 bases lining up with TRBD2. Germline trimming cut 4 bases from V and 5 bases from J; bases unmatched to any gene: 8. Germline CDR1 SGHDN, CDR2 FVKESK. The CDR3 is made up of 14 amino acids.

The gene calls are TRBV7-3 and TRBJ2-2, with D hard to call. From germline, CDR1 is SGHTA and CDR2 FQGTGA. Trimming took 1 base from V and 6 from J, leaving 3 bases between them. The CDR3 contains 12 residues. CDR3 in DNA: TGTGCCAGCAGCTTAATCTCCGGGGAGCTGTTTTTT. Its translation is CASSLISGELFF.

V gene TRBV2 combines with J gene TRBJ2-6; unclear D gene. The V end lost 5 bases, the J end lost 12 bases, and 14 bases lay between the germline ends. CDR1 is SNHLY, CDR2 FYNNEI, per germline. This CDR3 contains 13 residues. CDR3 nucleotides: TGTGCCAGCAGTTTAGCCGACAACCCCGTCCTGACTTTC. It specifies CASSLADNPVLTF.

This clonotype was seen just once. This chain joins TRBV9 and TRBJ2-7; D not certain. Trimming stripped 5 bases from V and 2 bases from J, with 14 bases between. The CDR3 sequence is 14 residues long. Germline loops: CDR1 SGDLS, CDR2 YYNGEE. The CDR3 sequence: CASSSDTDPYEQYF. For the CDR3, the DNA is TGTGCCAGCAGTTCCGACACCGATCCCTACGAGCAGTACTTC.

The genes are TRBV25-1 and TRBJ1-5; no definite D call. Germline loops: CDR1 MGHDK, CDR2 SYGVNS. V dropped 5 bases and J dropped 1 base, with 18 bases sitting between them. The CDR3 is 17 amino acids. The DNA of the CDR3 is TGTGCCAGCAGTCCCCTTGGGCGGATCTTGAGCAATCAGCCCCAGCATTTT. Amino acid sequence: CASSPLGRILSNQPQHF.

This clonotype was found a few times. This chain connects TRBV6-2 or TRBV6-3 to TRBJ2-2; TRBD2 matches at 8 bases. The CDR3 contains 14 residues. Trimming cost V 5 bases and J 4 bases; bases outside gene matches: 3. CDR1 and CDR2 (germline): MNHEY, SVGEGT. CDR3 bases: TGTGCCAGCAGTGACGGGAGGGCCACCGGGGAGCTGTTTTTT. It encodes CASSDGRATGELFF.

The V call is TRBV20-1, the J call TRBJ2-7; 13 nucleotides match TRBD2. The J call is doubtful: the DNA matches TRBJ2-1 better. Germline V gives CDR1 DFQATT, CDR2 SNEGSKA (reference sequence). CDR3 length: 15 amino acids. CDR3 in amino acids: CSASDTSGRVDEQFF. The DNA for the CDR3 is TGCAGTGCTAGCGATACTAGCGGGAGGGTCGATGAGCAGTTCTTC.

This clonotype was detected a few times. Just one base apart from a much larger clone, this may be a read error. The chain uses TRBV7-6 and TRBJ2-7; the D gene is possibly TRBD2 (6 bases). V was cut by 5 bases and J by 3 bases, with 14 bases left in between. Germline V lookup: CDR1 SGHVS, CDR2 FNYEAQ. The CDR3 loop spans 14 amino acids. DNA for the CDR3: TGTGCCAGCAGCGGCCCGGGGGAGCACTACGAGCAGTACTTC. Its translation is CASSGPGEHYEQYF.

This clonotype turned up a few times. V and J are TRBV19 and TRBJ1-1; TRBD1 agrees at 7 bases. This CDR3 region has 13 residues. Unmatched junction bases numbered 6, after V lost 7 bases and J lost 4 bases. The germline gives CDR1 LNHDA, CDR2 SQIVND (reference sequence). The CDR3 nucleotides read TGTGCCAGTAAACACAGGGGTCCCACTGAAGCTTTCTTT. Protein product: CASKHRGPTEAFF.

The chain employs TRBV7-9 and TRBJ1-6, with D possibly TRBD1 on 5 matching bases. Germline V lookup: CDR1 SEHNR, CDR2 FQNEAQ (reference sequence). CDR3 size: 13 residues. With 7 bases removed from V and 9 bases from J, the gap between germline ends came to 13 bases. The CDR3: CASIRETASPLHF. The CDR3 DNA sequence: TGTGCCAGCATTAGGGAGACAGCTTCACCCCTCCACTTT.

Many counts were recorded for this clonotype. The J gene is TRBJ2-1, the V gene TRBV10-3, with D possibly being TRBD2 (5 bases). Germline loops: CDR1 ENHRY, CDR2 SYGVKD. Trimming took 11 bases from V and 5 from J, leaving 10 bases between them. CDR3 length: 11 residues. The CDR3 loop reads CASRGHNEQFF. CDR3 DNA: TGTGCCTCCCGAGGGCACAATGAGCAGTTCTTC.

J is TRBJ2-2 and V is TRBV24-1, with D maybe TRBD2 (6 bases). The length of the CDR3 is 14 residues. Trimming removed 5 bases at V and 3 bases at J, with 9 bases between. Looked up from germline, CDR1 is KGHDR and CDR2 is SFDVKD. The CDR3 nucleotides are TGTGCCACCAGTGGAACGGGAGACACCGGGGAGCTGTTTTTT. Residues: CATSGTGDTGELFF.

The gene calls are TRBV27 and TRBJ1-1; D might be TRBD1 (5 bases). CDR3 length: 13 residues. The V gene lost 6 bases and the J gene lost 0 bases, with 8 bases spanning the gap. Germline V gene sequence: CDR1 MNHEY, CDR2 SMNVEV (reference sequence). In nucleotides, the CDR3 is TGTGCCAGCAGAGGGGCCTTGAACACTGAAGCTTTCTTT. Its protein is CASRGALNTEAFF.

This clonotype was recorded many times. The rearrangement joins TRBV5-4 to TRBJ2-7, with TRBD2 identical over 7 bases. J lost 3 bases, V lost 10 bases, and 10 bases had no gene match. The germline V gene encodes CDR1 SGHNT and CDR2 YYREEE (reference sequence). This CDR3 is 13 amino acids long. For the CDR3, the DNA is TGTGCCGGGGGGGAAGGGCCGGACTACGAGCAGTACTTC. Amino acids: CAGGEGPDYEQYF.

With respect to this clonotype: This may stem from a read error, because a much larger clone lies one nucleotide away. CDR3 bases: TGTGCCGGCAGCCAAGTCATGGGCAGGGGAGGCACAGATACGCAGTATTTT. Its protein product is CAGSQVMGRGGTDTQYF. The chain has TRBV14 and TRBJ2-3; tentatively, D is TRBD1 (6 bases). Germline V CDR1 and CDR2: SGHDN, FVKESK. The CDR3 length is 17 residues.

This chain joins TRBV6-1 and TRBJ2-5; 9 bases match TRBD2. The CDR3 is 16 residues long. Germline V gene data show CDR1 as MNHNS and CDR2 as SASEGT. V dropped 0 bases and J dropped 5; count of bases not matched to a gene: 7. This CDR3 reads CASSEASGSLWETQYF. The DNA of the CDR3 is TGTGCCAGCAGTGAAGCTAGCGGGAGTCTATGGGAGACCCAGTACTTC.

The J gene is TRBJ2-7, the V gene TRBV5-1, with D tentatively TRBD1 or TRBD2 (6 bases each). CDR3 length: 15 residues. Germline loops: CDR1 SGHRS, CDR2 YFSETQ. V gave up 2 bases and J gave up 2 bases, with 14 bases separating them. In DNA, the CDR3 is TGCGCCAGCAGCTTAGGGGGGTTTGGGACCTACGAGCAGTACTTC. Protein product: CASSLGGFGTYEQYF.

This clonotype was detected only a few times. V usage is TRBV27 and J usage is TRBJ2-7, with unresolved D. The CDR3 is 15 amino acids. Trimming took off 5 bases at V and 4 bases at J, with 18 bases between the two ends. In germline, CDR1 is MNHEY, CDR2 SMNVEV (reference sequence). The CDR3 DNA sequence: TGTGCCAGCAGTCCCCAAAGGGCAGAGCTTTACGAGCAGTACTTC. Translated: CASSPQRAELYEQYF.

A word on this clonotype: A much larger clone lies a single base off, so this may be a read error. This chain joins TRBV20-1 and TRBJ2-2; 9 nucleotides agree with TRBD1. This CDR3 has 15 amino acids. Per germline, CDR1 DFQATT and CDR2 SNEGSKA (reference sequence). The CDR3, as DNA: TGCGGAGCTGACTCCGGGACAGGGTTTTCCGGGGAGCAGTTTTTT. Its translation: CGADSGTGFSGEQFF.

The chain employs TRBV24-1 and TRBJ2-7, with 11 bases fitting TRBD2. J was trimmed by 3 bases and V by 0 bases; bases with no gene match: 6. This CDR3 region has 17 residues. Germline V gene data show CDR1 as KGHDR and CDR2 as SFDVKD. The DNA for the CDR3 is TGTGCCACCAGTGATTTGAACGGGACTAGCGGCAGCTACGAGCAGTACTTC. It encodes CATSDLNGTSGSYEQYF.

This clonotype has ten or more counts. This chain connects TRBV5-6 to TRBJ2-1, with 9 bases lining up with TRBD1. J lost 8 bases, V lost 4 bases, and 13 bases had no gene match. CDR3 length: 16 residues. Germline V gene sequence: CDR1 SGHDT, CDR2 YYEEEE. The CDR3 nucleotides read TGTGCCAGCAGCCCGGAGGGGGACAGGGATGTACATGAGCAGTTCTTC. Protein sequence: CASSPEGDRDVHEQFF. Complete variable domain (other parts from reference TRBV5-6 and TRBJ2-1): DAGVTQSPTHLIKTRGQQVTLRCSPKSGHDTVSWYQQALGQGPQFIFQYYEEEERQRGNFPDRFSGHQFPNYSSELNVNALLLGDSALYLCASSPEGDRDVHEQFFGPGTRLTVL.

This clonotype was detected many times. The V gene is TRBV6-1, the J gene TRBJ1-3; D is unclear. The length of the CDR3 is 14 residues. V was pared by 3 bases and J by 4 bases, with 10 bases between. Germline values: CDR1 MNHNS, CDR2 SASEGT. The CDR3 DNA reads TGTGCCAGCAGTGAGGGAAGAGGGGGAAACACCATATATTTT. Its translation: CASSEGRGGNTIYF.

V is TRBV9 and J is TRBJ2-3; 8 bases align to TRBD1. V shed 3 bases, J shed 0 bases, and the junction held 21 bases outside the gene matches. Germline loops: CDR1 SGDLS, CDR2 YYNGEE. There are 21 residues in the CDR3. CDR3 residues: CASSDRGIGDGQGPSTDTQYF. Here the CDR3 DNA reads TGTGCCAGCAGCGACCGAGGAATTGGTGATGGACAGGGCCCTAGCACAGATACGCAGTATTTT.

This clonotype came up many times. The V call is TRBV25-1, the J call TRBJ2-7; D unresolved. The CDR3 is 10 amino acids. The germline V gene has CDR1 MGHDK and CDR2 SYGVNS. V shed 2 bases and J shed 5 bases, with 1 base lying between them. The chain's CDR3 is CASSEDEQYF. The CDR3 nucleotides are TGTGCCAGCAGTGAAGACGAGCAGTACTTC.

This clonotype was found many times. The chain has TRBV11-2 and TRBJ2-5; D is possibly TRBD1 (5 bases). Germline V lookup: CDR1 SGHAT, CDR2 FQNNGV. The CDR3 spans 13 residues. Trimming cost V 5 bases and J 3 bases, with 10 bases left between them. The CDR3 region has the DNA TGTGCCAGCAGCCAACAGGCGGAAGAGACCCAGTACTTC. Translated, it gives CASSQQAEETQYF.